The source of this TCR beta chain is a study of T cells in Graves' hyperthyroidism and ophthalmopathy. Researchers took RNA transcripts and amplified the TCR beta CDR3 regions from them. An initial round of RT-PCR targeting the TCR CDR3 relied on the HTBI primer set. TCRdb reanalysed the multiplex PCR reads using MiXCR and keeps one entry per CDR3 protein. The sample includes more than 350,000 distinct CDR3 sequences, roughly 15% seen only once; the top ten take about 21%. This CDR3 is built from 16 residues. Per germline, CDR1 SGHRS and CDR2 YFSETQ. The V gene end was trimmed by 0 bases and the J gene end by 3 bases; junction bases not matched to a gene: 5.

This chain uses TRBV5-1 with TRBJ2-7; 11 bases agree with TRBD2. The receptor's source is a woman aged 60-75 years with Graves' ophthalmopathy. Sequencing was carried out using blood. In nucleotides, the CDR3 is TGCGCCAGCAGCTTGGATCCTAGCGGGAGGAACTACGAGCAGTACTTC. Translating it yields CASSLDPSGRNYEQYF.